This passage covers 9 T cell receptor beta chains from one sample sequenced in a study of blood T cell repertoires in COVID-19. The repertoire was sequenced with immunoSEQ multiplex PCR; TCRdb's copy has only in-frame clones and lacks some. The top ten hold under 15% of the sample, which has some 140,000 clones, around 76% seen once. The sequencing sample was made of peripheral blood. These receptors came from a man older than 75 with acute or convalescent COVID-19.

The J gene is TRBJ2-3, the V gene TRBV5-4; D not certain. This CDR3 spans 15 amino acids. Germline V gene lookup returns CDR1 SGHNT and CDR2 YYREEE (reference sequence). The V gene lost 3 bases and the J gene lost 0 bases, with 11 bases spanning the gap. CDR3 bases: TGTGCCAGCAGCTCAGCGTCCAGAAGCACAGATACGCAGTATTTT. Its protein is CASSSASRSTDTQYF.

The J gene is TRBJ2-7, the V gene TRBV29-1; 10 bases match TRBD1. Germline V CDR1 and CDR2: SQVTM, ANQGSEA. Germline trimming cut 7 bases from V and 2 bases from J; bases unmatched to any gene: 5. This CDR3 region has 13 residues. CDR3 residues: CSGQDRGTYEQYF. In nucleotides, the CDR3 is TGCAGCGGACAGGACAGGGGGACCTACGAGCAGTACTTC.

The chain joins TRBV14 to TRBJ1-4; TRBD1 aligns across 7 bases. The CDR3 contains 20 residues. J lost 5 bases, V lost 0 bases, and 18 bases had no gene match. CDR1 SGHDN and CDR2 FVKESK come from the germline V gene. The chain's CDR3 is CASSQDQGLAQGLENEKLFF. In DNA, the CDR3 is TGTGCCAGCAGCCAAGATCAGGGTCTGGCACAGGGGCTCGAAAATGAAAAACTGTTTTTT.

The chain joins TRBV16 to TRBJ2-2, with 7 positions matching TRBD2. J gave up 6 bases and V 4 bases, and 11 bases lay outside the gene matches. Germline loops: CDR1 KGHSY, CDR2 FQNENV. The CDR3 loop spans 16 amino acids. The CDR3 DNA reads as TGTGCCAGCAGCCCCGGGAGGCGGGAAAGAGCCGGGGAGCTGTTTTTT. It yields the protein CASSPGRRERAGELFF.

The chain links TRBV5-1 to TRBJ2-7; the match to TRBD2 covers 9 bases. The V and J ends lost 0 bases and 3 bases, in that order; junction bases with no gene match: 4. CDR1 SGHRS and CDR2 YFSETQ come from the germline V gene. CDR3 length: 15 amino acids. DNA of the CDR3: TGCGCCAGCAGCTTGGCGCCTAGCGGGGACTACGAGCAGTACTTC. Protein product: CASSLAPSGDYEQYF.

This chain connects TRBV2 to TRBJ1-3; TRBD1 might be the D (6 bases). The germline gives CDR1 SNHLY, CDR2 FYNNEI. V lost 8 bases and J lost 0, with 17 bases in between. The CDR3 spans 16 residues. CDR3 bases: TGTGCCAGCGCATCCAATAAGGGGGACTCTGGAAACACCATATATTTT. This gives the protein CASASNKGDSGNTIYF.

The rearrangement links TRBV2 to TRBJ2-3; 13 bases are a match to TRBD2. This CDR3 is built from 15 residues. From germline, CDR1 is SNHLY and CDR2 FYNNEI. After removal of 8 bases from V and 2 bases from J, the junction contained 4 bases not matched to a gene. CDR3 bases: TGTGCCAGCCGTGGGACTAGCGGGGTCACAGATACGCAGTATTTT. This gives the protein CASRGTSGVTDTQYF.

For the CDR3, the DNA is TGTGCCAGCAGCTTAGACCCGCTAGCGGGGTTCAACACCGGGGAGCTGTTTTTT. As protein: CASSLDPLAGFNTGELFF. The chain recombines TRBV7-2 with TRBJ2-2; 9 bases are a match to TRBD2. V trimming: 1 base; J trimming: 2 bases; junction bases outside the gene matches: 8. The CDR3 has 18 residues. Germline-derived CDR1 and CDR2 are SGHTA and FQGNSA.

The chain recombines TRBV19 with TRBJ2-5; D gene ambiguous. Looked up from germline, CDR1 is LNHDA and CDR2 is SQIVND (reference sequence). The CDR3 is 12 residues long. The germline V and J ends were trimmed by 5 bases and 1 base, with 5 bases remaining between them. The CDR3 DNA reads as TGTGCCAGTAGTCCCTCCCAAGAGACCCAGTACTTC. Amino acid sequence: CASSPSQETQYF.